This TCR beta chain stems from a study of T cell repertoires in ileal Crohn's disease. Across the study: Postoperative therapy was given to about half: around eleven thiopurines, 15 to 20 anti-TNF agents.

Time point indicated: neoterminal ileum biopsy at postoperative endoscopy, about 6 months after surgery. Study findings and constraints: All patients with clonality above 26.8% had endoscopic recurrence. Compared with non-smokers, active smokers at surgery showed more clonal expansions.

Produced via immunoSEQ multiplex PCR; TCRdb's table is partial and in-frame only. The table includes over 10,000 clones, more than 60% detected once. The CDR3 consists of 13 residues. V dropped 2 bases and J dropped 4 bases, with 8 bases sitting between them. CDR1 is MNHEY and CDR2 is SMNVEV in the germline V gene (reference sequence). Only a few counts were recorded for this clone. Its antigen is still unknown. J is TRBJ1-2 and V is TRBV27, with TRBD1 as a possible D gene (5 bases). The TCR sequence derives from an adult with Crohn's disease. The sequencing sample was made of ileal tissue. Written as DNA, the CDR3 is TGTGCCAGCAGTTTACAGGGACCCTATGGCTACACCTTC. Encoded protein: CASSLQGPYGYTF.